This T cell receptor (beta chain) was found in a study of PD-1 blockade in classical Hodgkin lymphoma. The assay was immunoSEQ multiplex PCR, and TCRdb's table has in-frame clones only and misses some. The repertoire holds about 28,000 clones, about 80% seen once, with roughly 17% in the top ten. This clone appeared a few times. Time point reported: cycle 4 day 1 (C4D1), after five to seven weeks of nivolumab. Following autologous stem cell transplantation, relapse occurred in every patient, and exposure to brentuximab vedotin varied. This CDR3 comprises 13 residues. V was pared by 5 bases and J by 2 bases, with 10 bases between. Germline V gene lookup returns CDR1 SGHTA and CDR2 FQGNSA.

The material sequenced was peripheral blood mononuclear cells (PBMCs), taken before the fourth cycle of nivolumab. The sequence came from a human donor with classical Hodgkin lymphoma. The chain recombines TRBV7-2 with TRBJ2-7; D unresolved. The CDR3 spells CASSPPVTYEQYF. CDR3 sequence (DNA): TGTGCCAGCAGCCCGCCGGTGACCTACGAGCAGTACTTC. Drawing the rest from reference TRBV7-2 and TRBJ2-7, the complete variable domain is GAGVSQSPSNKVTEKGKDVELRCDPISGHTALYWYRQSLGQGLEFLIYFQGNSAPDKSGLPSDRFSAERTGGSVSTLTIQRTQQEDSAVYLCASSPPVTYEQYFGPGTRLTVT.